One sample yielded the 9 T cell receptor beta chains listed below, sequenced in a study of T cell responses to AZD1222 COVID-19 vaccine. TCRdb's table, derived via immunoSEQ multiplex PCR, lists solely in-frame clones and lacks some. The table includes some 200,000 clones, 88% detected once. Sequencing used peripheral blood, obtained 28 days after the second AZD1222 dose. All receptors come from an adult who received the AZD1222 COVID-19 vaccine.

The V call is TRBV7-2, the J call TRBJ2-3; TRBD2 might be the D (6 bases). Trimming stripped 5 bases from V and 2 bases from J, with 17 bases between. Germline values: CDR1 SGHTA, CDR2 FQGNSA. This CDR3 has 16 amino acids. In DNA form, the CDR3 reads TGTGCCAGCAGCCTCCCCGGGACTGGAAACACAGATACGCAGTATTTT. Amino acid sequence: CASSLPGTGNTDTQYF.

The chain combines TRBV7-2 with TRBJ2-1, with 12 positions matching TRBD2. Trimming removed 3 bases from V and 7 bases from J; junction bases left unmatched: 4. The CDR3 has 15 amino acids. Germline CDR1 SGHTA, CDR2 FQGNSA. CDR3 sequence reads: CASSLTSGGFNEQFF. CDR3 in DNA: TGTGCCAGCAGCTTGACTAGCGGGGGTTTTAATGAGCAGTTCTTC.

This clone was detected only once. V gene TRBV2 combines with J gene TRBJ1-1; D ambiguous. Trimming stripped 3 bases from V and 4 bases from J, with 12 bases between. Germline CDR1 SNHLY, CDR2 FYNNEI. The CDR3 extends over 14 amino acids. CDR3 region: CASSESLTATEAFF. CDR3 sequence (DNA): TGTGCCAGCAGTGAGAGCCTTACGGCCACTGAAGCTTTCTTT.

This chain uses TRBV28 with TRBJ1-1; 8 positions match TRBD1. CDR1 is MDHEN and CDR2 is SYDVKM in the germline V gene. Losses at the gene ends were 5 bases for V and 0 bases for J; bases not matched to a gene: 5. This CDR3 is 15 amino acids long. Here the CDR3 reads CASSPSTGVNTEAFF. The CDR3 nucleotides read TGTGCCAGCAGTCCCTCGACAGGGGTGAACACTGAAGCTTTCTTT. The variable domain in full, with the rest retrieved from reference TRBV28 and TRBJ1-1, is DVKVTQSSRYLVKRTGEKVFLECVQDMDHENMFWYRQDPGLGLRLIYFSYDVKMKEKGDIPEGYSVSREKKERFSLILESASTNQTSMYLCASSPSTGVNTEAFFGQGTRLTVV.

The V and J genes are TRBV24-1 and TRBJ1-2; tentatively, D is TRBD1 (6 bases). The germline gives CDR1 KGHDR, CDR2 SFDVKD. With 8 bases removed from V and 4 bases from J, the gap between germline ends came to 13 bases. CDR3 length: 13 residues. CDR3 protein: CATMLRTVYGYTF. CDR3 DNA: TGTGCCACCATGCTTAGGACAGTCTATGGCTACACCTTC.

V usage is TRBV28 and J usage is TRBJ2-7, with D perhaps matching TRBD2 (5 bases). Germline-derived CDR1 and CDR2 are MDHEN and SYDVKM. The V gene lost 3 bases and the J gene lost 6 bases, with 9 bases spanning the gap. CDR3 length: 12 residues. Written as DNA, the CDR3 is TGTGCCAGCAGTTTCTCGGGGAGCGAGCAGTACTTC. This codes for CASSFSGSEQYF. Filled out from reference TRBV28 and TRBJ2-7, the complete variable domain reads DVKVTQSSRYLVKRTGEKVFLECVQDMDHENMFWYRQDPGLGLRLIYFSYDVKMKEKGDIPEGYSVSREKKERFSLILESASTNQTSMYLCASSFSGSEQYFGPGTRLTVT.

The chain is built from TRBV6-5 and TRBJ2-7, with TRBD1 as a possible D gene (6 bases). V lost 7 bases and J lost 0, with 16 bases in between. The CDR3 spans 15 residues. The germline V gene has CDR1 MNHEY and CDR2 SVGAGI. CDR3 sequence reads: CASTPDRRSSYEQYF. In nucleotides, the CDR3 is TGTGCCAGCACCCCGGACAGACGAAGCTCCTACGAGCAGTACTTC.

This clone was seen once. V is TRBV2 and J is TRBJ2-7; D remains ambiguous. The ends were cut back, 4 bases at V and 1 base at J, with 8 bases in the middle. CDR1 is SNHLY, CDR2 FYNNEI, per germline. The CDR3 covers 13 residues. The CDR3 region is CASSAGPSYEQYF. The CDR3 bases are TGTGCCAGCAGTGCCGGGCCATCCTACGAGCAGTACTTC.

The chain links TRBV4-3 to TRBJ2-1, with D perhaps TRBD1 or TRBD2 (5 bases each). This CDR3 has 15 amino acids. V was pared by 5 bases and J by 8 bases, with 19 bases between. CDR1 and CDR2 from the germline V gene are LGHNA and YSLEER. The CDR3 region is CASSSRRGAGDEQFF. The DNA for the CDR3 is TGCGCCAGCAGCTCGAGAAGGGGCGCGGGCGATGAGCAGTTCTTC.